These 30 T cell receptor beta chains originate from one sample sequenced in a study of shared clonotypes between healthy human individuals. Using immunoSEQ multiplex PCR, the repertoire was profiled, and TCRdb retains in-frame clones only, with some absent. This table holds roughly 200,000 clones, approximately 61% found once. The material sequenced was memory CD4+ T cells sorted from blood. The subset here: CD45RA-negative fraction. These receptor sequences come from a young man in good health.

The chain employs TRBV5-3 and TRBJ2-7, with D tentatively TRBD2 (6 bases). TRBV5-3 is annotated as an ORF whose role is uncertain. The CDR3 sequence is 14 residues long. The V and J ends lost 10 bases and 2 bases respectively, with 19 bases between them. The CDR3 region is CASGGLGGTYEQYF. The CDR3, as DNA: TGTGCCTCGGGCGGACTTGGGGGGACCTACGAGCAGTACTTC.

CDR3 protein: CASIADSYEQYF. The CDR3 DNA follows: TGTGCCAGCATCGCCGATAGCTACGAGCAGTACTTC. J is TRBJ2-7 and V is TRBV28; unclear D gene. This CDR3 region has 12 residues. Trimming removed 7 bases from V and 3 bases from J, with 10 bases in between. Germline assignment: CDR1 MDHEN and CDR2 SYDVKM.

The V call is TRBV9, the J call TRBJ2-1; the D is unclear. This CDR3 region has 16 residues. Germline loops: CDR1 SGDLS, CDR2 YYNGEE. V was cut by 3 bases and J by 4 bases, with 17 bases left in between. CDR3 loop: CASSALDIQAYNEQFF. DNA for the CDR3: TGTGCCAGCAGCGCTCTCGATATCCAGGCGTACAATGAGCAGTTCTTC. Filled out from reference TRBV9 and TRBJ2-1, the complete variable domain reads DSGVTQTPKHLITATGQRVTLRCSPRSGDLSVYWYQQSLDQGLQFLIQYYNGEERAKGNILERFSAQQFPDLHSELNLSSLELGDSALYFCASSALDIQAYNEQFFGPGTRLTVL.

The sample holds a few counts of this clone. J is TRBJ1-2 and V is TRBV6-1; tentative D call: TRBD1 (6 bases). The CDR3 runs 14 residues. With 10 bases removed from V and 4 bases from J, the gap between germline ends came to 19 bases. CDR1 and CDR2 (germline): MNHNS, SASEGT. CDR3 in amino acids: CATTTGITSYGYTF. CDR3 in DNA: TGTGCCACCACAACAGGGATAACAAGCTATGGCTACACCTTC.

The chain joins TRBV5-6 to TRBJ1-5, with D perhaps TRBD1 (6 bases). This CDR3 has 14 amino acids. Trimming pared 4 bases from V and 5 bases from J, leaving 13 bases between. The germline V gene has CDR1 SGHDT and CDR2 YYEEEE. The CDR3 coding sequence is TGTGCCAGCAGCCCGAGGGGGTCTTATCAGCCCCAGCATTTT. Translating it yields CASSPRGSYQPQHF.

The CDR3 protein is CASSVGVAISYEQYF. The CDR3 DNA is TGTGCCAGCAGCGTAGGGGTAGCTATATCCTACGAGCAGTACTTC. V usage is TRBV9 and J usage is TRBJ2-7; no clear D. CDR3 length: 15 amino acids. The V and J ends lost 0 bases and 1 base respectively, with 11 bases between them. CDR1 SGDLS and CDR2 YYNGEE come from the germline V gene.

This clone was counted once. The V call is TRBV9, the J call TRBJ2-3; TRBD2 matches 11 bases. The junction had 14 bases not matched to a gene; V was cut back by 4 bases and J by 4 bases. Per germline, CDR1 SGDLS and CDR2 YYNGEE. The CDR3 extends over 18 amino acids. The CDR3 loop reads CASSPSPLLAGAPDTQYF. The CDR3 nucleotides read TGTGCCAGCAGCCCCTCCCCCTTACTAGCGGGAGCGCCAGATACGCAGTATTTT.

The rearrangement links TRBV5-1 to TRBJ2-2, with D hard to call. Germline CDR1 and CDR2: SGHRS and YFSETQ. V lost 0 bases and J lost 3, with 3 bases in between. This CDR3 comprises 13 residues. The CDR3 is CASSLGYTGELFF. The CDR3 DNA reads TGCGCCAGCAGCTTGGGATACACCGGGGAGCTGTTTTTT.

J is TRBJ2-1 and V is TRBV5-5; TRBD1 aligns across 8 bases. Germline-derived CDR1 and CDR2 are SGHKS and YYEKEE (reference sequence). This CDR3 is 15 amino acids long. J gave up 8 bases and V 0 bases, and 7 bases lay outside the gene matches. CDR3 coding DNA: TGTGCCAGCAGCTTGGGTGGCAGGGGGCGAGATGAGCAGTTCTTC. Its translation: CASSLGGRGRDEQFF.

The chain couples TRBV5-1 to TRBJ2-6; 9 bases fit TRBD1. This CDR3 region has 19 residues. The germline gives CDR1 SGHRS, CDR2 YFSETQ. The J segment lost 0 bases and the V segment lost 5 bases, leaving 12 bases of the junction unmatched. Here the CDR3 DNA reads TGCGCCAGCAGGGGACAGGGTTCTACCGAATCCTCTGGGGCCAACGTCCTGACTTTC. It specifies CASRGQGSTESSGANVLTF.

On this clone itself: No DNA is shown, since the ends of the CDR3 on it are uncertain; the CDR3 is the one TCRdb lists. The chain has TRBV19 and TRBJ1-3; TRBD1 is the table's D call and was not checked against the DNA. The V gene's germline CDR1 is LNHDA and CDR2 SQIVND (reference sequence). The CDR3 comprises 12 residues, both ends counted. Here the CDR3 reads CASIDIVGRGNF.

V gene TRBV30 combines with J gene TRBJ2-7; 9 bases map to TRBD2. Looked up from germline, CDR1 is GTSNPN and CDR2 is SVGIG (reference sequence). V lost 3 bases to trimming and J lost 4 bases; unmatched junction nucleotides: 7. The CDR3 has 14 residues. Here the CDR3 reads CAWRRAGGFYEQYF. The CDR3 nucleotides read TGTGCCTGGAGGAGAGCGGGAGGATTTTACGAGCAGTACTTC. The full variable domain, its missing parts supplied by reference TRBV30 and TRBJ2-7, is SQTIHQWPATLVQPVGSPLSLECTVEGTSNPNLYWYRQAAGRGLQLLFYSVGIGQISSEVPQNLSASRPQDRQFILSSKKLLLSDSGFYLCAWRRAGGFYEQYFGPGTRLTVT.

This chain joins TRBV2 and TRBJ1-2, with TRBD1 matching over 7 bases. Germline values: CDR1 SNHLY, CDR2 FYNNEI. This CDR3 is 14 amino acids long. V dropped 7 bases and J dropped 8; count of bases not matched to a gene: 13. The chain's CDR3 is CASIDRVGLSGYTF. CDR3 nucleotide sequence: TGTGCCAGCATCGACAGGGTGGGACTAAGCGGCTACACCTTC.

V usage is TRBV2 and J usage is TRBJ2-1, with D hard to call. Germline values: CDR1 SNHLY, CDR2 FYNNEI. The CDR3 totals 11 residues. The germline V and J ends were trimmed by 5 bases and 5 bases, with 4 bases remaining between them. CDR3 nucleotide sequence: TGTGCCAGCAGTCCCGACAATGAGCAGTTCTTC. It is translated as CASSPDNEQFF.

The chain uses TRBV5-1 and TRBJ1-4; D is perhaps TRBD1 (6 bases). The CDR3 runs 15 residues. Trimming pared 0 bases from V and 4 bases from J, leaving 10 bases between. The germline V gene has CDR1 SGHRS and CDR2 YFSETQ. The CDR3 DNA sequence: TGCGCCAGCAGCTTGGGCAGGGGCGGTAATGAAAAACTGTTTTTT. It translates to CASSLGRGGNEKLFF.

The chain uses TRBV28 and TRBJ2-5; 8 bases agree with TRBD2. The CDR3 loop spans 13 amino acids. V trimming: 7 bases; J trimming: 5 bases; junction bases outside the gene matches: 6. Germline CDR1 reads MDHEN; CDR2 reads SYDVKM. The CDR3 DNA sequence: TGTGCCAGCAACGCTAGCGGGCGTGAGACCCAGTACTTC. Protein sequence: CASNASGRETQYF.

This clone appeared a few times. The gene calls are TRBV5-1 and TRBJ1-4; D possibly corresponds to TRBD1 (5 bases). The CDR3 loop spans 14 amino acids. The germline V gene has CDR1 SGHRS and CDR2 YFSETQ. V lost 0 bases and J 8 bases, leaving 11 bases between the germline ends. In DNA form, the CDR3 reads TGCGCCAGCAGCTTGGCAGGGAGTGGGGAAAAACTGTTTTTT. Protein: CASSLAGSGEKLFF.

The gene calls are TRBV7-2 and TRBJ2-3; D perhaps matches TRBD1 (5 bases). Germline V lookup: CDR1 SGHTA, CDR2 FQGNSA. V dropped 5 bases and J dropped 2 bases, with 11 bases sitting between them. This CDR3 is built from 14 residues. DNA for the CDR3: TGTGCCAGCAGCAACACAGGTTACACAGATACGCAGTATTTT. Protein product: CASSNTGYTDTQYF.

This clone was detected once. Additional DNA sequences in this sample encode the identical CDR3. The rearrangement uses TRBV10-2 and TRBJ2-7, with TRBD1 as a possible D gene (6 bases). The CDR3 runs 12 residues. Trimming took off 3 bases at V and 4 bases at J, with 7 bases between the two ends. The germline gives CDR1 WSHSY, CDR2 SAAADI. CDR3 sequence: CASSDRGYEQYF. The CDR3 nucleotides are TGCGCCAGCAGTGATAGGGGGTACGAGCAGTACTTC.

The chain couples TRBV4-1 to TRBJ2-1, with D unclear. The CDR3 extends over 15 amino acids. Germline V gene data show CDR1 as MGHRA and CDR2 as YSYEKL. The V end was cut by 4 bases, the J end by 0 bases, with 10 bases between. CDR3 sequence reads: CASSPSSSSYNEQFF. CDR3 nucleotides: TGCGCCAGCAGCCCCTCTTCGAGCTCCTACAATGAGCAGTTCTTC.

This clone came up a few times. Other DNA sequences from this sample encode an identical CDR3 as well. V is TRBV7-8 and J is TRBJ2-7; D is possibly TRBD1 (5 bases). V lost 3 bases and J 2 bases, leaving 11 bases between the germline ends. Germline V gives CDR1 SGHVS, CDR2 FQNEAQ. CDR3 size: 14 residues. CDR3 sequence (DNA): TGTGCCAGCAGCTTCGGAACAGGAACCTACGAGCAGTACTTC. Translation: CASSFGTGTYEQYF.

J is TRBJ2-4 and V is TRBV28; TRBD2 matches 8 bases. The CDR3 is 14 residues long. CDR1 and CDR2 from the germline V gene are MDHEN and SYDVKM. After removal of 4 bases from V and 3 bases from J, the junction contained 2 bases not matched to a gene. CDR3 sequence: CASSSGTSKNIQYF. CDR3 DNA: TGTGCCAGCAGTTCCGGGACTAGCAAAAACATTCAGTACTTC.

The rearrangement links TRBV5-4 to TRBJ2-5, with D possibly being TRBD2 (6 bases). V was pared by 0 bases and J by 5 bases, with 14 bases between. Per the germline V gene, CDR1 is SGHNT and CDR2 is YYREEE (reference sequence). There are 15 residues in the CDR3. DNA for the CDR3: TGTGCCAGCAGCTTGGTCGGGGGAAGGGGCGAGACCCAGTACTTC. This codes for CASSLVGGRGETQYF.

The chain is built from TRBV10-1 and TRBJ2-5, with 14 bases identical to TRBD2. V lost 5 bases and J lost 3; bases outside the gene matches: 11. Germline V lookup: CDR1 WNHNN, CDR2 SYGVQD (reference sequence). This CDR3 is built from 18 residues. CDR3 protein: CASSPGPGLAGVKETQYF. In DNA, the CDR3 is TGCGCCAGCAGTCCAGGACCGGGACTAGCGGGAGTAAAAGAGACCCAGTACTTC.

The chain employs TRBV10-2 and TRBJ2-5; tentatively, D is TRBD2 (5 bases). This CDR3 spans 18 amino acids. With 0 bases removed from V and 4 bases from J, the gap between germline ends came to 21 bases. Germline CDR1 reads WSHSY; CDR2 reads SAAADI. CDR3 region: CASSESRWRASGVETQYF. CDR3 in DNA: TGCGCCAGCAGTGAGTCGAGATGGCGGGCCAGCGGCGTAGAGACCCAGTACTTC.

The chain links TRBV13 to TRBJ1-1, with D hard to call. V lost 8 bases, J lost 2 bases, and 6 bases lay in between. Looked up from germline, CDR1 is PRHDT and CDR2 is FYEKMQ (reference sequence). This CDR3 is 11 amino acids long. In DNA, the CDR3 is TGTGCCAGCGGTAAAAACACTGAAGCTTTCTTT. Its translation: CASGKNTEAFF.

This chain joins TRBV27 and TRBJ2-7; 10 nucleotides line up with TRBD2. J lost 3 bases, V lost 2 bases, and 13 bases had no gene match. This CDR3 comprises 18 residues. Per the germline V gene, CDR1 is MNHEY and CDR2 is SMNVEV (reference sequence). CDR3 bases: TGTGCCAGCAGTTTACGCCCTTCCCTAGCGGGAGACTTCTACGAGCAGTACTTC. Encoded protein: CASSLRPSLAGDFYEQYF.

J is TRBJ2-7 and V is TRBV5-1; D remains ambiguous. Germline V gene data show CDR1 as SGHRS and CDR2 as YFSETQ. The CDR3 consists of 14 residues. V was pared by 5 bases and J by 1 base, with 13 bases between. CDR3 in amino acids: CASRERTESYEQYF. In nucleotides, the CDR3 is TGCGCCAGCAGGGAAAGGACGGAATCCTACGAGCAGTACTTC. Combining the CDR3 with reference TRBV5-1 and TRBJ2-7 gives the whole variable domain KAGVTQTPRYLIKTRGQQVTLSCSPISGHRSVSWYQQTPGQGLQFLFEYFSETQRNKGNFPGRFSGRQFSNSRSEMNVSTLELGDSALYLCASRERTESYEQYFGPGTRLTVT.

The chain uses TRBV14 and TRBJ2-3; D is unclear. CDR3 length: 17 residues. With 5 bases removed from V and 4 bases from J, the gap between germline ends came to 22 bases. Per germline, CDR1 SGHDN and CDR2 FVKESK. This CDR3 reads CASSWRVVSQSADTQYF. As DNA, the CDR3 is TGTGCCAGCAGCTGGAGAGTAGTCTCTCAAAGCGCAGATACGCAGTATTTT.

This chain uses TRBV7-2 with TRBJ2-3; D not certain. CDR1 is SGHTA, CDR2 FQGNSA, per germline. The CDR3 contains 15 residues. V lost 0 bases and J 7 bases, leaving 14 bases between the germline ends. CDR3 region: CASSLASTTTNTQYF. CDR3 in DNA: TGTGCCAGCAGCTTAGCGTCCACTACCACTAATACGCAGTATTTT.